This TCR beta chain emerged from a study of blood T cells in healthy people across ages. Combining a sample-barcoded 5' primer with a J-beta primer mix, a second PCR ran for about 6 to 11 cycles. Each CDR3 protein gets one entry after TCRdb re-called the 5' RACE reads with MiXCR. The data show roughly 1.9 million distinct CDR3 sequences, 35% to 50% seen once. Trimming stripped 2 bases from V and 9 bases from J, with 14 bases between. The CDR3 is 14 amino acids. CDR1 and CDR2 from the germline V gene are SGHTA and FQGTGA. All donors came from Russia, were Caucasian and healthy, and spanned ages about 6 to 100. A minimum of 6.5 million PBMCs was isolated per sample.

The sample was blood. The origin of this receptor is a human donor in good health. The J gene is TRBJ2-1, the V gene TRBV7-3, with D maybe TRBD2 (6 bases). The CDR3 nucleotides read TGTGCCAGCAGCTTAGCGGGGCTGAACAGTGAGCAGTTCTTC. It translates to CASSLAGLNSEQFF.